These 16 T cell receptor beta chains originate from one sample sequenced in a study of blood T cell repertoires in COVID-19. The assay was immunoSEQ multiplex PCR, and TCRdb's table has in-frame clones only and misses some. There are about 240,000 clones in the sample; 70% to 80% occur only once, and 3.3% lies in the top ten. Specimen: peripheral blood. The source of these receptors is a woman aged 80 or older with acute or convalescent COVID-19.

For the CDR3, the DNA is TGTGCCAGCAGTTCCGCCGGGACAGGGAACGGCGTCAGGCGCGGAGCTTTCTTT. It yields the protein CASSSAGTGNGVRRGAFF. The V and J genes are TRBV6-2 or TRBV6-3 and TRBJ1-1; TRBD1 aligns across 9 bases. Germline V gives CDR1 MNHEY, CDR2 SVGEGT. The CDR3 is 18 residues long. V lost 4 bases and J lost 10; bases outside the gene matches: 22.

V and J are TRBV2 and TRBJ2-7; 11 bases agree with TRBD1. Trimming at V came to 6 bases and at J to 4 bases, leaving 5 bases not matched to a gene. The CDR3 contains 14 residues. Germline V lookup: CDR1 SNHLY, CDR2 FYNNEI. CDR3 DNA sequence: TGTGCCAGCAGGTGGGACAGGGGGTTGTACGAGCAGTACTTC. Its protein product is CASRWDRGLYEQYF.

The chain uses TRBV7-9 and TRBJ1-2; tentatively, D is TRBD1 (5 bases). The CDR3 extends over 12 amino acids. V shed 6 bases and J shed 5 bases, with 10 bases lying between them. Per germline, CDR1 SEHNR and CDR2 FQNEAQ (reference sequence). CDR3 in DNA: TGTGCCAGCAGTCCCCAGGGATATGGCTACACCTTC. Translation: CASSPQGYGYTF.

The rearrangement joins TRBV19 to TRBJ2-3; TRBD2 matches at 10 bases. The CDR3 is made up of 15 amino acids. The germline gives CDR1 LNHDA, CDR2 SQIVND (reference sequence). Trimming removed 8 bases from V and 4 bases from J; junction bases left unmatched: 9. CDR3 protein: CASRTSGAVADTQYF. CDR3 bases: TGTGCCAGTCGGACTAGCGGAGCGGTCGCAGATACGCAGTATTTT.

The chain carries TRBV18 and TRBJ2-3; 8 positions agree with TRBD2. V lost 1 base and J lost 4; bases outside the gene matches: 7. The CDR3 sequence is 16 residues long. Per germline, CDR1 KGHSH and CDR2 LQKENI. The CDR3 DNA reads TGTGCCAGCTCACCACGACAAGCGGGAGTTGCAGATACGCAGTATTTT. Translating gives CASSPRQAGVADTQYF. The whole variable domain, remainder taken from reference TRBV18 and TRBJ2-3, is NAGVMQNPRHLVRRRGQEARLRCSPMKGHSHVYWYRQLPEEGLKFMVYLQKENIIDESGMPKERFSAEFPKEGPSILRIQQVVRGDSAAYFCASSPRQAGVADTQYFGPGTRLTVL.

This clone was detected only a few times. The gene calls are TRBV5-1 and TRBJ1-2; weak D call: TRBD1 (5 bases). The CDR3 has 13 residues. Germline CDR1 and CDR2: SGHRS and YFSETQ. V lost 0 bases and J 6 bases, leaving 9 bases between the germline ends. The CDR3 region is CASSLAPGNGYTF. The CDR3 nucleotides are TGCGCCAGCAGCTTGGCGCCAGGGAATGGCTACACCTTC.

The V gene is TRBV27, the J gene TRBJ1-1; D not certain. This CDR3 spans 13 amino acids. Trimming removed 3 bases at V and 6 bases at J, with 11 bases between. Germline lookup yields CDR1 MNHEY and CDR2 SMNVEV (reference sequence). In nucleotides, the CDR3 is TGTGCCAGCAGTTTGGTGGGGAGACCTGAAGCTTTCTTT. It yields the protein CASSLVGRPEAFF.

The chain carries TRBV2 and TRBJ1-4, with D tentatively TRBD1 (6 bases). The V gene lost 2 bases and the J gene lost 4 bases, with 11 bases spanning the gap. The CDR3 is 15 amino acids. Germline CDR1 and CDR2: SNHLY and FYNNEI. Here the CDR3 reads CASSELQGVNEKLFF. The CDR3 DNA reads as TGTGCCAGCAGTGAACTACAGGGCGTTAATGAAAAACTGTTTTTT. The full variable domain, its missing parts supplied by reference TRBV2 and TRBJ1-4, is EPEVTQTPSHQVTQMGQEVILRCVPISNHLYFYWYRQILGQKVEFLVSFYNNEISEKSEIFDDQFSVERPDGSNFTLKIRSTKLEDSAMYFCASSELQGVNEKLFFGSGTQLSVL.

The J gene is TRBJ1-1, the V gene TRBV18; TRBD1 is a possible D gene (5 bases). Germline V CDR1 and CDR2: KGHSH, LQKENI. This CDR3 has 12 amino acids. Trimming pared 3 bases from V and 7 bases from J, leaving 9 bases between. The CDR3 sequence: CASSPYQGEAFF. CDR3 bases: TGTGCCAGCTCACCCTACCAGGGTGAAGCTTTCTTT.

The CDR3, as DNA: TGTGCCAGCATGGAAGAGGTAACTGGGGCCAACGTCCTGACTTTC. Translating gives CASMEEVTGANVLTF. The V call is TRBV2, the J call TRBJ2-6; D uncertain. This CDR3 contains 15 residues. Trimming removed 7 bases from V and 2 bases from J, with 12 bases in between. Germline V CDR1 and CDR2: SNHLY, FYNNEI. The complete variable domain, with remaining parts taken from reference TRBV2 and TRBJ2-6, reads EPEVTQTPSHQVTQMGQEVILRCVPISNHLYFYWYRQILGQKVEFLVSFYNNEISEKSEIFDDQFSVERPDGSNFTLKIRSTKLEDSAMYFCASMEEVTGANVLTFGAGSRLTVL.

The chain uses TRBV10-3 and TRBJ2-1, with 10 bases lining up with TRBD2. Germline CDR1 reads ENHRY; CDR2 reads SYGVKD. CDR3 size: 15 residues. J lost 12 bases, V lost 3 bases, and 11 bases had no gene match. The DNA of the CDR3 is TGTGCCATCAGTGATACTAGCGGGACGGTGAGGGCGCAGTTCTTC. Its translation is CAISDTSGTVRAQFF.

The chain's CDR3 is CASSLDYYTDTQYF. The CDR3, as DNA: TGTGCCAGCAGCTTAGACTATTACACAGATACGCAGTATTTT. The chain couples TRBV5-4 to TRBJ2-3; TRBD2 might be the D (5 bases). The V gene lost 2 bases and the J gene lost 2 bases, with 9 bases spanning the gap. This CDR3 region has 14 residues. The germline gives CDR1 SGHNT, CDR2 YYREEE (reference sequence).

The chain employs TRBV4-1 and TRBJ1-2, with 7 bases matching TRBD1. CDR1 and CDR2 from the germline V gene are MGHRA and YSYEKL. The CDR3 contains 15 residues. J lost 4 bases, V lost 0 bases, and 5 bases had no gene match. CDR3 DNA: TGCGCCAGCAGCCAAGATAGGGGGCGGGCCTATGGCTACACCTTC. It encodes CASSQDRGRAYGYTF.

The CDR3 protein is CASSSRDSSSYEQYF. CDR3 sequence (DNA): TGTGCCAGCAGTAGCCGGGACAGTAGCTCCTACGAGCAGTACTTC. This chain uses TRBV27 with TRBJ2-7; 7 positions match TRBD1. This CDR3 has 15 amino acids. In germline, CDR1 is MNHEY, CDR2 SMNVEV (reference sequence). V dropped 5 bases and J dropped 0; count of bases not matched to a gene: 7.

The table lists this clone with a count of one. V is TRBV19 and J is TRBJ2-3, with 8 nucleotides matching TRBD1. CDR1 and CDR2 from the germline V gene are LNHDA and SQIVND (reference sequence). The CDR3 sequence is 16 residues long. V was clipped by 7 bases and J by 0 bases; unmatched bases: 9. CDR3: CASTLGTGVSTDTQYF. The CDR3 bases are TGTGCCAGTACCCTAGGGACAGGCGTTAGCACAGATACGCAGTATTTT. The whole variable domain, filled in from reference TRBV19 and TRBJ2-3, reads DGGITQSPKYLFRKEGQNVTLSCEQNLNHDAMYWYRQDPGQGLRLIYYSQIVNDFQKGDIAEGYSVSREKKESFPLTVTSAQKNPTAFYLCASTLGTGVSTDTQYFGPGTRLTVL.

On this clone: A read error may account for a junction end that differs from germline. Other DNA sequences of this sample code for an identical CDR3. The rearrangement links TRBV6-5 to TRBJ1-2; 9 bases map to TRBD1. The CDR3 is 15 residues long. Germline V gene lookup returns CDR1 MNHEY and CDR2 SVGAGI. The CDR3 coding sequence is TGTGCCAGCAGCTACTCCGGACAGGGGAACTATGGCTACACCTTC. It encodes CASSYSGQGNYGYTF.